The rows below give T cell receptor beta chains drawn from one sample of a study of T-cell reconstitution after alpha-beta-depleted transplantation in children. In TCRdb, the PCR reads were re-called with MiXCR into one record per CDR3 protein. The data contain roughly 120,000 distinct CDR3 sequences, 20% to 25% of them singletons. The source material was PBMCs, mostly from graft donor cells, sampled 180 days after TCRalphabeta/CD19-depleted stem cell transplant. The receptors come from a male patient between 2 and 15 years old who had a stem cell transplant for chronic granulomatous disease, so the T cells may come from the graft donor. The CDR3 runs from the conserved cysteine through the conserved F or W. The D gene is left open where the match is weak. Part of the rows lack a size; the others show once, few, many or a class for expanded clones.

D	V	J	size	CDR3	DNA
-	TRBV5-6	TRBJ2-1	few	CASSPQGVAPSYNEQFF	TGTGCCAGCAGCCCCCAAGGAGTGGCCCCATCCTACAATGAGCAGTTCTTC
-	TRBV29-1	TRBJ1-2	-	CSALIKGPYGYTF	TGCAGCGCCCTTATTAAGGGCCCCTATGGCTACACCTTC
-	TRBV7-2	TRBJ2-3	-	CASSVDRFTDTQYF	TGTGCCAGCAGCGTCGACAGATTCACAGATACGCAGTATTTT
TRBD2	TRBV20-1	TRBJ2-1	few	CSARGLAVYNEQFF	TGCAGTGCTAGAGGTCTAGCGGTTTACAATGAGCAGTTCTTC
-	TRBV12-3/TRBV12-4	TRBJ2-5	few	CASSAGETQYF	TGTGCCAGCAGCGCTGGGGAGACCCAGTACTTC
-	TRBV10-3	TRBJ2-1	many	CAISGLDNEQFF	TGTGCCATCAGTGGACTAGACAATGAGCAGTTCTTC
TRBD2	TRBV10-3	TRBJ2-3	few	CAISALAGASTDTQYF	TGTGCCATCAGTGCGTTAGCGGGGGCGAGCACAGATACGCAGTATTTT
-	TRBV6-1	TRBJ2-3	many	CASRPRTGLDTQYF	TGTGCCAGCAGGCCACGTACAGGGTTGGATACGCAGTATTTT
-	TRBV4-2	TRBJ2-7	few	CASSRHFGVIGGTYEQYF	TGTGCCAGCAGCCGTCACTTTGGGGTGATCGGGGGCACCTACGAGCAGTACTTC
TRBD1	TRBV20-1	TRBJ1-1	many	CSARTGYTEAFF	TGCAGTGCTAGGACAGGGTACACTGAAGCTTTCTTT
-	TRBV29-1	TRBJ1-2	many	CSVAEQVNYGYTF	TGCAGCGTTGCGGAACAGGTTAACTATGGCTACACCTTC
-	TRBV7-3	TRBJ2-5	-	CASSSNRKETQYF	TGTGCCAGCAGCTCCAACAGGAAAGAGACCCAGTACTTC
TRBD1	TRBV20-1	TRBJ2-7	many	CSAIPPGTGYYEQYF	TGCAGTGCTATCCCCCCCGGGACAGGTTACTACGAGCAGTACTTC
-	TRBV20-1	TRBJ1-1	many	CSARERVGTEAFF	TGCAGTGCTAGAGAGCGGGTAGGCACTGAAGCTTTCTTT
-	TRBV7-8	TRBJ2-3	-	CASSLEARGADTQYF	TGTGCCAGCAGCCTAGAGGCCCGCGGGGCAGATACGCAGTATTTT
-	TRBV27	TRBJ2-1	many	CASSTGLGAYNEQFF	TGTGCCAGCAGTACCGGATTGGGGGCCTACAATGAGCAGTTCTTC
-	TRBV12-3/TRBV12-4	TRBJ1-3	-	CASSPGPYSGNTIYF	TGTGCCAGCAGTCCGGGACCCTACTCTGGAAACACCATATATTTT
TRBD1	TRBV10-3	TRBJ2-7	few	CAITKQGTGKYF	TGTGCCATCACTAAACAAGGGACAGGGAAATACTTC
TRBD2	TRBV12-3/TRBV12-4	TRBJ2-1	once	CASSPPGLAGNRVGEQFF	TGTGCCAGCAGTCCACCCGGACTAGCGGGAAATCGGGTGGGTGAGCAGTTCTTC
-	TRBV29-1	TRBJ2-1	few	CSARTLRGYNEQFF	TGCAGCGCCAGAACATTAAGAGGATACAATGAGCAGTTCTTC
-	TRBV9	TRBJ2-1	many	CASSVDPAPFGEQFF	TGTGCCAGCAGCGTAGACCCCGCCCCCTTTGGGGAGCAGTTCTTC
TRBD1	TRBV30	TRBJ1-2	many	CAWSVLLGQGCTF	TGTGCCTGGAGTGTACTGCTGGGACAGGGCTGCACCTTC
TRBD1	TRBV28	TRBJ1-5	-	CASSEGQYSNQPQHF	TGTGCCAGCAGTGAGGGACAGTATAGCAATCAGCCCCAGCATTTT
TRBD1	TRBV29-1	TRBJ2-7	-	CSVWVGDRAHEQYF	TGCAGCGTTTGGGTGGGGGACAGGGCCCACGAGCAGTACTTC
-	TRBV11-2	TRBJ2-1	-	CASNNGGSYNEQFF	TGTGCCAGCAACAACGGAGGGTCCTACAATGAGCAGTTCTTC
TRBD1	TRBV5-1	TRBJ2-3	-	CASSYRTGSPADTQYF	TGCGCCAGCAGCTATCGGACAGGGTCCCCCGCAGATACGCAGTATTTT
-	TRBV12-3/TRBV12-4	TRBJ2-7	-	CASSLLGAGEQYF	TGTGCCAGCAGTTTATTGGGGGCTGGTGAGCAGTACTTC
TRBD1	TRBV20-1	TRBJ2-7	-	CSAPGQGNFYEQYF	TGCAGTGCTCCGGGACAGGGGAATTTCTACGAGCAGTACTTC
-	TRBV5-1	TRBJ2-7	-	CASSFRLDSEQYF	TGCGCCAGCAGCTTCCGGTTAGATTCCGAGCAGTACTTC
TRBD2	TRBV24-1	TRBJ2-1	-	CATSDLGTSGRAFEQFF	TGTGCCACCAGTGACTTGGGGACTAGCGGGAGGGCCTTTGAGCAGTTCTTC
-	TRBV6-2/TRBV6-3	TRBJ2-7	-	CASSYLGAREQYF	TGTGCCAGCAGTTACTTAGGGGCCCGCGAGCAGTACTTC
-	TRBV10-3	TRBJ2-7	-	CAISPGPPLYEQYF	TGTGCCATCAGTCCGGGACCTCCACTTTACGAGCAGTACTTC